Shown below are 29 T cell receptor beta chains from a single sample sequenced in a study of identical twins. TCRdb re-analysed the 5' RACE reads in MiXCR, keeping a single row per CDR3 protein. The profile shows 700,000 or so distinct CDR3 sequences, 8.6% of them singletons. In addition, the sample was reused for a study of yellow fever vaccine responses in identical twins.

The sequenced sample consisted of PBMCs. These receptors all come from a woman aged 18 to 35 in good health.

Only a few counts were recorded for this clonotype. The V gene is TRBV28, the J gene TRBJ1-5; 8 nucleotides match TRBD1. Germline loops: CDR1 MDHEN, CDR2 SYDVKM. This CDR3 has 14 residues. Germline trimming cut 8 bases from V and 5 bases from J; bases unmatched to any gene: 8. The CDR3 nucleotides read TGTGCCAGCTCCAGGGGGCGCGACGATCAGCCCCAGCATTTT. It codes for CASSRGRDDQPQHF.

Only a few counts were recorded for this clonotype. The rearrangement links TRBV9 to TRBJ2-5; 7 positions agree with TRBD1. Losses at the gene ends were 4 bases for V and 7 bases for J; bases not matched to a gene: 10. CDR1 SGDLS and CDR2 YYNGEE come from the germline V gene. The CDR3 is 14 amino acids. Here the CDR3 reads CASSPRDSGGTQYF. CDR3 in DNA: TGTGCCAGCAGCCCCCGGGACAGTGGTGGGACCCAGTACTTC.

The table lists this clonotype with many counts. J is TRBJ2-7 and V is TRBV20-1; D gene uncertain. V was shortened by 4 bases and J by 3 bases, with 13 bases between the two germline ends. The germline V gene encodes CDR1 DFQATT and CDR2 SNEGSKA (reference sequence). The CDR3 totals 13 residues. CDR3 DNA: TGCAGTGCTACCAGCTCCTCAGGCTACGAGCAGTACTTC. This gives the protein CSATSSSGYEQYF.

The chain uses TRBV29-1 and TRBJ1-2, with D unclear. The length of the CDR3 is 10 residues. Germline V gene data show CDR1 as SQVTM and CDR2 as ANQGSEA. V dropped 2 bases and J dropped 7 bases, with 5 bases sitting between them. CDR3 DNA sequence: TGCAGCGTTGAACGGGCTGGCTACACCTTC. This encodes CSVERAGYTF.

V gene TRBV4-1 combines with J gene TRBJ2-7; D is uncertain. Trimming cost V 1 base and J 2 bases, with 9 bases left between them. The CDR3 extends over 14 amino acids. Per germline, CDR1 MGHRA and CDR2 YSYEKL. CDR3: CASSQAVGTYEQYF. In DNA form, the CDR3 reads TGCGCCAGCAGCCAAGCCGTGGGGACCTACGAGCAGTACTTC.

This clonotype occurred many times. Its ends do not fully match the called genes, so a read error is possible. The chain uses TRBV28 and TRBJ2-3, with a weak D call TRBD2 (7 bases). CDR3 length: 13 residues. The V gene's germline CDR1 is MDHEN and CDR2 SYDVKM. The CDR3 reads CASSFEGGQVPNF. The CDR3, as DNA: TGTGCCAGCAGTTTTGAGGGGGGGCAGGTTCCGAATTTT.

At least ten counts were recorded for this clonotype. CDR3 sequence reads: CASSLVGQGADTQYF. CDR3 DNA: TGTGCCAGCAGCTTGGTGGGACAGGGGGCAGATACGCAGTATTTT. The chain recombines TRBV5-6 with TRBJ2-3; 11 bases are shared with TRBD1. V shed 0 bases, J shed 4 bases, and the junction held 1 base outside the gene matches. The length of the CDR3 is 15 residues. Germline CDR1 is SGHDT and CDR2 is YYEEEE.

This chain connects TRBV12-3 or TRBV12-4 to TRBJ2-7; D is possibly TRBD1 or TRBD2 (5 bases each). The V and J ends lost 6 bases and 3 bases respectively, with 18 bases between them. The CDR3 is 15 amino acids. CDR3 in DNA: TGTGCCAGCAGCTCTCAGGGACCCCTACTCTACGAGCAGTACTTC. Encoded protein: CASSSQGPLLYEQYF.

This clonotype was observed a few times. The V call is TRBV7-8, the J call TRBJ2-1; 11 nucleotides align to TRBD2. This CDR3 is built from 15 residues. Looked up from germline, CDR1 is SGHVS and CDR2 is FQNEAQ. The junction had 6 bases not matched to a gene; V was cut back by 3 bases and J by 8 bases. The chain's CDR3 is CASSLLSGRADEQFF. As DNA, the CDR3 is TGTGCCAGCAGCTTGCTTAGCGGGAGGGCCGATGAGCAGTTCTTC.

This clonotype showed up just a few times. Here the CDR3 DNA reads TGCGCCAGCAGCTTGGAATCGAGCGGGGGGTCCCACAATGAGCAGTTCTTC. Amino acids: CASSLESSGGSHNEQFF. The chain uses TRBV5-1 and TRBJ2-1; 9 bases are a match to TRBD2. CDR1 SGHRS and CDR2 YFSETQ come from the germline V gene. CDR3 size: 17 residues. Unmatched junction bases numbered 9, after V lost 0 bases and J lost 5 bases.

This clonotype was counted at least ten times. The genes are TRBV11-3 and TRBJ2-1; TRBD2 might be the D (6 bases). Deletions cut 5 bases from V and 1 base from J, with 9 bases between. CDR1 is SGHNT, CDR2 YENEEA, per germline. The CDR3 runs 14 residues. The CDR3 DNA is TGTGCCAGCAGCCCGGGGAGGTCCTACAATGAGCAGTTCTTC. The encoded protein is CASSPGRSYNEQFF.

This clonotype was seen more than once but under ten times. The V gene is TRBV6-1, the J gene TRBJ2-5, with 7 positions matching TRBD2. The CDR3 is 13 residues long. With 6 bases clipped from V and 5 bases from J, the junction kept 6 bases outside the gene matches. Germline values: CDR1 MNHNS, CDR2 SASEGT. Written as DNA, the CDR3 is TGTGCCAGCAGGGGGAGGGCCGTCGAGACCCAGTACTTC. Translation: CASRGRAVETQYF.

This clonotype was seen ten or more times. This chain uses TRBV27 with TRBJ2-3; D is possibly TRBD2 (6 bases). V was trimmed by 4 bases and J by 6 bases, leaving 20 bases between them. The CDR3 consists of 16 residues. From germline, CDR1 is MNHEY and CDR2 SMNVEV (reference sequence). The CDR3 nucleotides are TGTGCCAGCAGTTCTGAAAGGGACTCCACAAGGGATACGCAGTATTTT. Encoded protein: CASSSERDSTRDTQYF.

In its sample, this clonotype was seen many times. CDR3: CASSPRTAYGYTF. CDR3 in DNA: TGTGCCAGCAGTCCCAGGACAGCCTATGGCTACACCTTC. V and J are TRBV12-3 or TRBV12-4 and TRBJ1-2, with TRBD1 as a possible D gene (6 bases). The CDR3 loop spans 13 amino acids. With 5 bases removed from V and 4 bases from J, the gap between germline ends came to 11 bases.

The chain has TRBV4-3 and TRBJ2-7; D is ambiguous. The CDR3 has 14 amino acids. The V end was cut by 0 bases, the J end by 2 bases, with 8 bases between. From germline, CDR1 is LGHNA and CDR2 YSLEER. The DNA of the CDR3 is TGCGCCAGCAGCCAAGATCTTTATGCCTACGAGCAGTACTTC. It translates to CASSQDLYAYEQYF.

The genes are TRBV15 and TRBJ2-5; possibly TRBD1 for D (7 bases). The germline gives CDR1 LNHNV, CDR2 YYDKDF (reference sequence). This CDR3 is built from 14 residues. With 8 bases removed from V and 7 bases from J, the gap between germline ends came to 20 bases. The DNA of the CDR3 is TGTGCCACCTCTGATCCGGGACAGCGGGCGACCCAGTACTTC. Its protein is CATSDPGQRATQYF.

The CDR3 coding sequence is TGTGCCAGCAGCCCACAGGGGGTCCTCACAGATACGCAGTATTTT. Residues: CASSPQGVLTDTQYF. The V gene is TRBV2, the J gene TRBJ2-3; TRBD1 aligns across 8 bases. Per the germline V gene, CDR1 is SNHLY and CDR2 is FYNNEI. The junction had 7 bases not matched to a gene; V was cut back by 6 bases and J by 2 bases. The CDR3 has 15 residues.

The V and J genes are TRBV20-1 and TRBJ2-3; D uncertain. This CDR3 has 15 amino acids. The V end lost 3 bases, the J end lost 1 base, and 14 bases lay between the germline ends. From germline, CDR1 is DFQATT and CDR2 SNEGSKA (reference sequence). In nucleotides, the CDR3 is TGCAGTGCTAGCTCGGCCCGTTCAGGCACAGATACGCAGTATTTT. Translation: CSASSARSGTDTQYF.

This clonotype was counted ten times or more. The chain is built from TRBV10-3 and TRBJ2-2, with D possibly being TRBD1 (6 bases). Germline CDR1 reads ENHRY; CDR2 reads SYGVKD. CDR3 length equals 13 residues. V was pared by 3 bases and J by 4 bases, with 6 bases between. CDR3 in amino acids: CAISDRGTGELFF. CDR3 DNA sequence: TGTGCCATCAGTGACAGGGGCACCGGGGAGCTGTTTTTT.

The chain has TRBV25-1 and TRBJ2-1, with TRBD2 matching 11 bases. Germline loops: CDR1 MGHDK, CDR2 SYGVNS. The V and J ends lost 5 bases and 6 bases, in that order; junction bases with no gene match: 9. This CDR3 is built from 16 residues. The CDR3 spells CASSTPGLAASNEQFF. In DNA form, the CDR3 reads TGTGCCAGCAGTACCCCGGGACTAGCGGCCTCCAATGAGCAGTTCTTC.

The table lists this clonotype with many counts. The V gene is TRBV28, the J gene TRBJ2-2; D gene uncertain. V was trimmed by 8 bases and J by 3 bases, leaving 16 bases between them. The CDR3 is made up of 15 amino acids. Per the germline V gene, CDR1 is MDHEN and CDR2 is SYDVKM. The CDR3 loop reads CASPLTSGDTGELFF. The CDR3 coding sequence is TGTGCCAGCCCTCTAACTTCTGGCGACACCGGGGAGCTGTTTTTT.

CDR3: CASSQEDSRNEQFF. CDR3 DNA sequence: TGCGCCAGCAGCCAAGAGGATAGCAGAAATGAGCAGTTCTTC. This sequence joins TRBV4-3 and TRBJ2-1, with D unresolved. The CDR3 runs to 14 residues. The germline V gene has CDR1 LGHNA and CDR2 YSLEER. The ends were cut back, 0 bases at V and 7 bases at J, with 10 bases in the middle.

The chain employs TRBV10-3 and TRBJ2-7, with 7 bases identical to TRBD2. The CDR3 has 14 amino acids. The trim removed 3 bases at V and 2 bases at J, leaving 4 bases unmatched. Germline V gene lookup returns CDR1 ENHRY and CDR2 SYGVKD. CDR3 amino acids: CAISEVAGPYEQYF. The CDR3 DNA follows: TGTGCCATCAGTGAAGTAGCGGGTCCCTACGAGCAGTACTTC.

This clonotype came up many times. This rearrangement joins TRBV20-1 to TRBJ2-7, with TRBD2 matching 10 bases. Germline V gene lookup returns CDR1 DFQATT and CDR2 SNEGSKA (reference sequence). Trimming took 5 bases from V and 3 from J; bases not matched to a gene: 7. CDR3 length equals 14 residues. In nucleotides, the CDR3 is TGCAGTGCTCAACAACTAGCGGGGTTCTACGAGCAGTACTTC. It yields the protein CSAQQLAGFYEQYF.

The chain uses TRBV20-1 and TRBJ2-7; no reliable D call. There are 11 residues in the CDR3. V dropped 4 bases and J dropped 5 bases, with 9 bases sitting between them. Germline values: CDR1 DFQATT, CDR2 SNEGSKA (reference sequence). CDR3 in amino acids: CSATEYHEQYF. Written as DNA, the CDR3 is TGCAGTGCTACCGAGTATCACGAGCAGTACTTC.

This clonotype has just a few counts. The genes are TRBV7-9 and TRBJ2-7; D gene ambiguous. CDR3 length equals 16 residues. Germline values: CDR1 SEHNR, CDR2 FQNEAQ (reference sequence). The germline V and J ends were trimmed by 5 bases and 0 bases, with 17 bases remaining between them. The chain's CDR3 is CASSLSISESSYEQYF. The CDR3 coding sequence is TGTGCCAGCAGCCTCTCTATCTCTGAGTCCTCCTACGAGCAGTACTTC.

The genes are TRBV28 and TRBJ2-3, with D tentatively TRBD2 (6 bases). Trimming removed 7 bases from V and 0 bases from J, with 17 bases in between. Per germline, CDR1 MDHEN and CDR2 SYDVKM. The CDR3 consists of 16 residues. CDR3 DNA: TGTGCCAGCATTCAAAGACGGGGGTCTAGCACAGATACGCAGTATTTT. Translation: CASIQRRGSSTDTQYF.

J is TRBJ2-4 and V is TRBV15, with 7 bases fitting TRBD1. V trimming: 5 bases; J trimming: 1 base; junction bases outside the gene matches: 11. Germline V gene data show CDR1 as LNHNV and CDR2 as YYDKDF (reference sequence). This CDR3 is 17 amino acids long. CDR3 sequence reads: CATSDPTGDIAKNIQYF. CDR3 coding DNA: TGTGCCACCAGCGACCCCACAGGGGATATTGCCAAAAACATTCAGTACTTC.

The J gene is TRBJ2-5, the V gene TRBV6-2 or TRBV6-3; 10 bases align to TRBD2. Germline values: CDR1 MNHEY, CDR2 SVGEGT. Losses at the gene ends were 2 bases for V and 5 bases for J; bases not matched to a gene: 14. The CDR3 runs 18 residues. The CDR3 loop reads CASSYLRRASGSRETQYF. The CDR3 DNA sequence: TGTGCCAGCAGTTACCTCCGAAGGGCTAGCGGGAGTAGGGAGACCCAGTACTTC.